This is a list of T cell receptor beta chains from one sample in a study of cytomegalovirus exposure and HLA in healthy donors. Libraries were prepared by immunoSEQ multiplex PCR; TCRdb keeps only in-frame clonotypes and omits some of them. The table lists some 88,000 clones, approximately 71% of them singletons. Sequences were obtained from PBMCs. These TCRs come from a woman aged 18-29 years in good health and CMV-seropositive. CDR3s include the opening cysteine and the closing phenylalanine or tryptophan. D genes are given only for firm matches. Rows may omit the clone size; those that give it use once, few, many or a size class.

v_call	clone_size	d_call	j_call	cdr3_nt	cdr3_aa
TRBV15	NA	TRBD2	TRBJ2-1	TGTGCCACCAGCAGATTCCAGCGGGGGCCCAACCCCCTATCCTACAATGAGCAGTTCTTC	CATSRFQRGPNPLSYNEQFF
TRBV11-2	few	NA	TRBJ2-1	TGTGCCAGCAGCTTAGCGGGGACTCAAAACAATGAGCAGTTCTTC	CASSLAGTQNNEQFF
TRBV5-8	NA	NA	TRBJ1-4	TGTGCCAGCAGCTTAACCGGGACATGGGTTGAAAAACTGTTTTTT	CASSLTGTWVEKLFF
TRBV11-2	NA	TRBD1	TRBJ2-5	TGTGCCAGCAGCTTAGAATACAGGGGATCTCAAGAGACCCAGTACTTC	CASSLEYRGSQETQYF
TRBV2	NA	TRBD2	TRBJ2-1	TGTGCCAGCAGCCCGGGACTAGTAATTGGGCAGTTCTTC	CASSPGLVIGQFF
TRBV15	NA	TRBD2	TRBJ2-5	TGTGCCACCAGCCCCCACGGGAGGGGCCAAGAGACCCAGTACTTC	CATSPHGRGQETQYF
TRBV14	NA	TRBD2	TRBJ2-1	TGTGCCAGCAGCCAAACTAGCGGGGGAAACGTTGAGCAGTTCTTC	CASSQTSGGNVEQFF
TRBV7-2	NA	NA	TRBJ2-7	TGTGCCAGCAGCTTATCTACAGGGCGTGGAATTCTCTACGAGCAGTACTTC	CASSLSTGRGILYEQYF
TRBV11-2	NA	TRBD2	TRBJ2-7	TGTGCCAGCAGCTTAGATCTAGCGGGGGGTTACGAGCAGTACTTC	CASSLDLAGGYEQYF
TRBV6-6	NA	NA	TRBJ1-2	TGTGCCAGCAGTTACTCGCGGACAGACACTAACTATGGCTACACCTTC	CASSYSRTDTNYGYTF
TRBV9	NA	TRBD2	TRBJ2-2	TGTGCCAGCAGCGAGAGGGGACTAGCAACGAACACCGGGGAGCTGTTTTTT	CASSERGLATNTGELFF
TRBV13	NA	TRBD1	TRBJ2-5	TGTGCCAGCAGCTTACAGGGGGCGGGAGAGACCCAGTACTTC	CASSLQGAGETQYF
TRBV9	few	TRBD2	TRBJ2-1	TGTGCCAGCAGCGTAGATACAGGCGGGGGAGGCGATGAGCAGTTCTTC	CASSVDTGGGGDEQFF
TRBV11-1	few	TRBD2	TRBJ2-3	TGTGCCAGCAGAAGGAGGAGGGAGGGCCTTCCAGATACGCAGTATTTT	CASRRRREGLPDTQYF
TRBV28	NA	NA	TRBJ1-2	TGTGCCAGCACTTCAGGGCGTGGGGGCTACACCTTC	CASTSGRGGYTF
TRBV19	NA	TRBD2	TRBJ2-4	TGTGCCAGTAGCGAACTAGCGGGAGTTTTCAACATTCAGTACTTC	CASSELAGVFNIQYF
TRBV29-1	NA	NA	TRBJ1-4	TGCAGCGCCCGAGGTGGGGAGGGTGGTGAAAAACTGTTTTTT	CSARGGEGGEKLFF
TRBV10-2	NA	TRBD2	TRBJ2-1	TGCGCCAGCAGTGGGGGGACTAGCGGGGGTCATGAGCAGTTCTTC	CASSGGTSGGHEQFF
TRBV11-2	NA	TRBD2	TRBJ2-3	TGTGCGAGCCGGGTCGGGTTGGGGAGGGTTCGCACAGATACGCAGTATTTT	CASRVGLGRVRTDTQYF
TRBV4-2	NA	NA	TRBJ1-1	TGTGCCAGCAGGATAGAACCCGGGACTGAAGCTTTCTTT	CASRIEPGTEAFF
TRBV4-2	few	TRBD2	TRBJ2-3	TGTGCCAGCAGCCCCACCCGGGGGGGAACAGATACGCAGTATTTT	CASSPTRGGTDTQYF
TRBV7-2	few	NA	TRBJ1-3	TGTGCCAGCAGCCCGCGGACAGCAAACACCATATATTTT	CASSPRTANTIYF
TRBV4-3	NA	NA	TRBJ2-5	TGCGCCAGCAGCCAAGATATCAGGGGAGAGACCCAGTACTTC	CASSQDIRGETQYF
TRBV12-5	NA	NA	TRBJ1-4	TGTGCTAGTGGTTTACAAACAGGCCCCTATGAAAAACTGTTTTTT	CASGLQTGPYEKLFF
TRBV27	NA	TRBD1	TRBJ2-7	TGTGCCAGCAGTGCCCTGACAGGGGGCCTCTCCTACGAGCAGTACTTC	CASSALTGGLSYEQYF
TRBV10-3	NA	TRBD1	TRBJ1-4	TGTGCCATCAGGGCGGCGGACAGGGCGTATGAAAAACTGTTTTTT	CAIRAADRAYEKLFF
TRBV5-1	once	NA	TRBJ2-3	TGCGCCAGCAGCTTGTTGACCGCCAGGGGAGGCACAGATACGCAGTATTTT	CASSLLTARGGTDTQYF
TRBV7-9	NA	NA	TRBJ1-4	TGTGCCAGCAGCTTAGAACAGGTTGCAACTAATGAAAAACTGTTTTTT	CASSLEQVATNEKLFF
TRBV15	NA	NA	TRBJ1-1	TGTGCCACCAGCAGAGATGAGGGTACCATGAACACTGAAGCTTTCTTT	CATSRDEGTMNTEAFF
TRBV7-8	NA	NA	TRBJ2-3	TGTGCCAGCAGCTTGGGAGACAGCACAGATACGCAGTATTTT	CASSLGDSTDTQYF
TRBV7-2	NA	NA	TRBJ2-5	TGTGCCAGCAGCTTAGCGGCAGGGATGGGGCAAGAGACCCAGTACTTC	CASSLAAGMGQETQYF
TRBV10-2	few	NA	TRBJ2-7	TGCGCCAGCAGTAGGTGGACTCCCGCCGACGAGCAGTACTTC	CASSRWTPADEQYF
TRBV27	NA	TRBD2	TRBJ2-7	TGTGCCACACTAGCGGACGACTCCTACGAGCAGTACTTC	CATLADDSYEQYF
TRBV29-1	few	NA	TRBJ2-1	TGCAGCGTCGGGGGACGCCTGAGCTCCTACAATGAGCAGTTCTTC	CSVGGRLSSYNEQFF
TRBV28	NA	NA	TRBJ1-2	TGTGCCAGCAGACCCCTGGGGGCGGGCTATGGCTACACCTTC	CASRPLGAGYGYTF
TRBV6-5	NA	NA	TRBJ2-5	TGTGCCAGCACCCCATCGGCGGGTCAAGAGACCCAGTACTTC	CASTPSAGQETQYF
TRBV7-2	few	TRBD2	TRBJ2-5	TGTGCCAGCAGTCCAATGCTAGCGGACTTCCAAGAGACCCAGTACTTC	CASSPMLADFQETQYF
TRBV4-3	few	TRBD1	TRBJ1-5	TGCGCCAGCAGCCAAGATATGGGACAGGGGAGCCATAGCAATCAGCCCCAGCATTTT	CASSQDMGQGSHSNQPQHF
TRBV7-2	NA	NA	TRBJ2-1	TGTGCCAGCAGCAAACTCAATGAGCAGTTCTTC	CASSKLNEQFF
TRBV5-5	NA	TRBD1	TRBJ2-2	TGTGCCAGCAGCGTGACAGGGTATAACACCGGGGAGCTGTTTTTT	CASSVTGYNTGELFF
TRBV27	NA	NA	TRBJ2-2	TGTGCCACCCACGGCTCGGGGACCGGGGAGCTGTTTTTT	CATHGSGTGELFF
TRBV5-6	few	NA	TRBJ2-7	TGTGCCAGCAGCTCGACTTTTGAGCAGTACTTC	CASSSTFEQYF
TRBV4-1	NA	TRBD1	TRBJ2-1	TGCGCCAGCAGCTCGACAGGGAATCGCAATGAGCAGTTCTTC	CASSSTGNRNEQFF
TRBV4-3	few	NA	TRBJ1-3	TGCGCCAGCAGCCAAGATTGGAGAAGCACCATATATTTT	CASSQDWRSTIYF
TRBV9	NA	NA	TRBJ1-1	TGTGCCAGCAGCGTCCGGGGGGGAAACACTGAAGCTTTCTTT	CASSVRGGNTEAFF
TRBV7-8	NA	NA	TRBJ2-2	TGTGCCAGCAGCTTAGGGCGGACCGGGGAGCTGTTTTTT	CASSLGRTGELFF
TRBV15	NA	NA	TRBJ1-5	TGTGCCACCAGCAGTGATGAGGGGCAGGGGCGTCAGCCCCAGCATTTT	CATSSDEGQGRQPQHF
TRBV29-1	NA	TRBD1	TRBJ1-2	TGCAGCGTTGAAGATGGCAGGGGGAAATCCTATGGCTACACCTTC	CSVEDGRGKSYGYTF
TRBV11-2	NA	NA	TRBJ2-7	TGTGCCAGCAGCTTAGGGCCGATGGCCTACGAGCAGTACTTC	CASSLGPMAYEQYF
TRBV20-1	NA	NA	TRBJ2-3	TGCAGTGCGCAAAGAGGAGATACGCAGTATTTT	CSAQRGDTQYF
TRBV2	NA	NA	TRBJ2-2	TGTGCCAGCAGTGAAGCGCCCAGCACCGGGGAGCTGTTTTTT	CASSEAPSTGELFF
TRBV5-1	NA	NA	TRBJ2-5	TGCGCCAGCAGCGAACGTGCGGGGTGGCAAGAGACCCAGTACTTC	CASSERAGWQETQYF
TRBV7-2	NA	TRBD1	TRBJ1-5	TGTGCCAGCAGCTCCAGACAGGGCGAACAGCCCCAGCATTTT	CASSSRQGEQPQHF
TRBV27	NA	TRBD1	TRBJ1-1	TGTGCCAGCAGTTGGGGACAGGGATCTGAAGCTTTCTTT	CASSWGQGSEAFF
TRBV10-3	NA	NA	TRBJ1-1	TGTGCCACAGCGGCGAACACTGAAGCTTTCTTT	CATAANTEAFF
TRBV7-2	NA	NA	TRBJ1-3	TGTGCCAGCAGCTTAAGGGGAGGGGGAAATCTCGGAAACACCATATATTTT	CASSLRGGGNLGNTIYF
TRBV19	NA	TRBD1	TRBJ1-2	TGTGCCAGTAGGCGGACAGGAAATGGCTACACCTTC	CASRRTGNGYTF